The TCR beta chain described here comes from a study of T cell clonotyping in hematopoietic cell transplantation. General study results and limits: Graft donor and pretransplant recipient Inverse Simpson Index values predicted broader posttransplant TCR diversity. At the given depth, recipient repertoires were over 95% de novo clonotypes. No sorting was done, leaving CD4 and CD8 contributions mixed. After transplant, recipient diversity fell while pathologically expanded clonotypes grew through day 180.

Clones were sequenced by immunoSEQ multiplex PCR, and TCRdb holds only the in-frame ones, with some missing. The sample consists of more than 65,000 clones, over 90% of them appearing once. Trimming left V 0 bases short and J 0 bases short, with 7 bases between. This CDR3 spans 15 amino acids. Germline CDR1 is PRHDT and CDR2 is FYEKMQ (reference sequence). On this clone itself: Its cognate antigen is unknown.

The chain combines TRBV13 with TRBJ2-3; maybe TRBD1 (5 bases). The sequence was obtained from a man over 45 in good health. Some clones in this sample may be carry-over from other donors' samples. The sequenced sample was peripheral blood mononuclear cells. CDR3 in amino acids: CASSLGGLSTDTQYF. The CDR3 nucleotides are TGTGCCAGCAGCTTAGGGGGGCTCAGCACAGATACGCAGTATTTT.